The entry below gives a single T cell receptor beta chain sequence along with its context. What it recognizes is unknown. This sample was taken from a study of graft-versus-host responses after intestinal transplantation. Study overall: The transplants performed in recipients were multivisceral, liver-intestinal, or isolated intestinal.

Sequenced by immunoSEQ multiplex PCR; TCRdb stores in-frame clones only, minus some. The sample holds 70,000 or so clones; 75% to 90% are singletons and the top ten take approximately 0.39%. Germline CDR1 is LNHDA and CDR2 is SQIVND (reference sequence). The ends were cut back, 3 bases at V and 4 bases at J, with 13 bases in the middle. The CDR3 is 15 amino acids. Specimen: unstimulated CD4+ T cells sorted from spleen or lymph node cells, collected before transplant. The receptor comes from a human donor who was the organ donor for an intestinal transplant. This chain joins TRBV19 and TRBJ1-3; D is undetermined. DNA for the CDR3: TGTGCCAGTAGTATCCGCGGGCCCGCCGGAAACACCATATATTTT. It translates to CASSIRGPAGNTIYF.